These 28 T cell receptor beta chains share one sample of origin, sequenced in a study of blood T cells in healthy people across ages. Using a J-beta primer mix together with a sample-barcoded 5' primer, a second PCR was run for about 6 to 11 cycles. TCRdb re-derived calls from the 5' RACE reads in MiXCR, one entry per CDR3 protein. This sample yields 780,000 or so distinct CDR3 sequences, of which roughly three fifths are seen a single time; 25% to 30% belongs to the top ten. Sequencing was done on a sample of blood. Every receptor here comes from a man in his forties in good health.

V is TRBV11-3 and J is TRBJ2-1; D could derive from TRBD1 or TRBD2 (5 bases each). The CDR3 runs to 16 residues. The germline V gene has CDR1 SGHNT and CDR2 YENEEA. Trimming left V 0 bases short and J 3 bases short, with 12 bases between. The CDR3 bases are TGTGCCAGCAGCTTAGAATCGGGACGCCGCTACAATGAGCAGTTCTTC. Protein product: CASSLESGRRYNEQFF.

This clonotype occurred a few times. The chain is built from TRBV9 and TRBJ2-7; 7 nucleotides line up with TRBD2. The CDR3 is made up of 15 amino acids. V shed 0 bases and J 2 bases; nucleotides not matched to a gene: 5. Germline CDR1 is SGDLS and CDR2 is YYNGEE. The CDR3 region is CASSVDSGAPYEQYF. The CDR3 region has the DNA TGTGCCAGCAGCGTAGACAGCGGGGCCCCCTACGAGCAGTACTTC.

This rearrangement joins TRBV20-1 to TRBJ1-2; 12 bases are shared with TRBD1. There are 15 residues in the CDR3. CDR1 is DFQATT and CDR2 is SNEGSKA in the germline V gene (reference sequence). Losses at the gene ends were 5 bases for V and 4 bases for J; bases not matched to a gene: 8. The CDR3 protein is CSASSRDRGPYGYTF. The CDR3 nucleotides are TGCAGTGCTTCTTCCCGGGACAGGGGGCCCTATGGCTACACCTTC.

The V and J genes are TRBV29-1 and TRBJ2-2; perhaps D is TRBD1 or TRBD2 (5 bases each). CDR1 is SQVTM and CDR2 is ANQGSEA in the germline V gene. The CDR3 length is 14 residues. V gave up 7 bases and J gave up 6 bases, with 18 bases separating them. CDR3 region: CSAAGGLKAGELFF. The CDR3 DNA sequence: TGCAGCGCTGCTGGGGGATTGAAGGCCGGGGAGCTGTTTTTT.

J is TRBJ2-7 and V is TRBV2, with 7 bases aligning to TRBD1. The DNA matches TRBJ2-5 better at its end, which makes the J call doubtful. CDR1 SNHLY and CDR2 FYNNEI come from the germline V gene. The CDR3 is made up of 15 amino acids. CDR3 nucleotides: TGTGCCAGCAGCGGGGACAGAGGCTACCAAGAGACCCAGTACTTC. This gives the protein CASSGDRGYQETQYF.

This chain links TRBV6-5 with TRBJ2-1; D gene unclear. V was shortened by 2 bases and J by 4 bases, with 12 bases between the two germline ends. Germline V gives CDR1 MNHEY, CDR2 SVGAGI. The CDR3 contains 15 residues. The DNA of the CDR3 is TGTGCCAGCAGTTACGGGTTAAGTGGTTACAATGAGCAGTTCTTC. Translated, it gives CASSYGLSGYNEQFF.

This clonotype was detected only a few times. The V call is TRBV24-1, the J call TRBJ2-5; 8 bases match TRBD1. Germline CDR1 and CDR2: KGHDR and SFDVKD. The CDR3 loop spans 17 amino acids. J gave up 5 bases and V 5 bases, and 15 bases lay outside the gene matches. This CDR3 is CATSAAVGGTGGETQYF. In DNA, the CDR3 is TGTGCCACCAGTGCCGCGGTTGGAGGGACAGGAGGGGAGACCCAGTACTTC.

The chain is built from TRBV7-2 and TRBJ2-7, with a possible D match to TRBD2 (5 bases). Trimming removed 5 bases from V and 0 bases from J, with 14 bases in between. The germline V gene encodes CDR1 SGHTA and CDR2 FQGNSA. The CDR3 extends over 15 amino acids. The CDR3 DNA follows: TGTGCCAGCAGCCGATCGACGGGAAGCTCCTACGAGCAGTACTTC. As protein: CASSRSTGSSYEQYF.

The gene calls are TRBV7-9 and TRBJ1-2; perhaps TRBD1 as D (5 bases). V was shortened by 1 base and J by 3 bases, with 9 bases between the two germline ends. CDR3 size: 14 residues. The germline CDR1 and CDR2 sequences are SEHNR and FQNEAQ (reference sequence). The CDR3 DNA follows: TGTGCCAGCAGCTTAGAATGGGGCCACTATGGCTACACCTTC. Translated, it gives CASSLEWGHYGYTF.

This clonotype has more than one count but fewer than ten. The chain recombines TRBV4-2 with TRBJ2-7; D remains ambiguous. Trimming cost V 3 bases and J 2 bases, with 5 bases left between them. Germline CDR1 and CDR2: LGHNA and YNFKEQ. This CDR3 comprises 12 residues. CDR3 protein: CASSHEPYEQYF. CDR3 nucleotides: TGTGCCAGCAGCCACGAGCCCTACGAGCAGTACTTC.

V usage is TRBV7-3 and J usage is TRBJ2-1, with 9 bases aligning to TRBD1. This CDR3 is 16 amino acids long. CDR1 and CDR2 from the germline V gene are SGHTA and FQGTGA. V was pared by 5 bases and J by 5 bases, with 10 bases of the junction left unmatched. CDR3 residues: CASSRRSQGANNEQFF. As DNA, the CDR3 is TGTGCCAGCAGCCGAAGATCACAGGGGGCAAACAATGAGCAGTTCTTC. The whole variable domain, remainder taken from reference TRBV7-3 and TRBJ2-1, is GAGVSQTPSNKVTEKGKYVELRCDPISGHTALYWYRQSLGQGPEFLIYFQGTGAADDSGLPNDRFFAVRPEGSVSTLKIQRTERGDSAVYLCASSRRSQGANNEQFFGPGTRLTVL.

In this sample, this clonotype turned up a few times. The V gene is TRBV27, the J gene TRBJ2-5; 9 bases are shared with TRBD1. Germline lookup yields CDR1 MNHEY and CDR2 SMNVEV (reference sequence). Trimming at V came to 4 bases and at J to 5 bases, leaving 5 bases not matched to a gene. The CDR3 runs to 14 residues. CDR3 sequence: CASSSGQGWETQYF. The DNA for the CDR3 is TGTGCCAGCAGTTCGGGACAGGGATGGGAGACCCAGTACTTC.

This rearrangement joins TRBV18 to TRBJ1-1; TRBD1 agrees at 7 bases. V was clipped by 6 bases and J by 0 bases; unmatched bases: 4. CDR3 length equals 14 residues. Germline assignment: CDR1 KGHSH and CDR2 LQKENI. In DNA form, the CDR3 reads TGTGCCAGCTCCGCGGACAGGATGAACACTGAAGCTTTCTTT. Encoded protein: CASSADRMNTEAFF. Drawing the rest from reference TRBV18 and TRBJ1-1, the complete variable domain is NAGVMQNPRHLVRRRGQEARLRCSPMKGHSHVYWYRQLPEEGLKFMVYLQKENIIDESGMPKERFSAEFPKEGPSILRIQQVVRGDSAAYFCASSADRMNTEAFFGQGTRLTVV.

The CDR3 loop is CAISPTGTGKRTDTQYF. The CDR3 coding sequence is TGTGCCATCAGCCCTACCGGGACAGGGAAGAGGACAGATACGCAGTATTTT. V and J are TRBV10-3 and TRBJ2-3; 9 nucleotides align to TRBD1. Trimming at V came to 6 bases and at J to 3 bases, leaving 13 bases not matched to a gene. Germline V gene lookup returns CDR1 ENHRY and CDR2 SYGVKD. CDR3 length: 17 amino acids.

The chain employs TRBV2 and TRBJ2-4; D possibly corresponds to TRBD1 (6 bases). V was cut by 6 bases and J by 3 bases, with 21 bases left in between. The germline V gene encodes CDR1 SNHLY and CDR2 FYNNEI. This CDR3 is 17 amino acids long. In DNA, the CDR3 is TGTGCCAGCAGGGACTTCGACAGGACCGGGGACAAAAACATTCAGTACTTC. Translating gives CASRDFDRTGDKNIQYF.

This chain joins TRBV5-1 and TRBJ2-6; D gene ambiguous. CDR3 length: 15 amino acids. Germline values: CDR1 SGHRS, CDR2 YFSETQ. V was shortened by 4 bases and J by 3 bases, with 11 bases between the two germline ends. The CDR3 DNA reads TGCGCCAGCAGCGCGTTAATTGGTGGGGCCAACGTCCTGACTTTC. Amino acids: CASSALIGGANVLTF.

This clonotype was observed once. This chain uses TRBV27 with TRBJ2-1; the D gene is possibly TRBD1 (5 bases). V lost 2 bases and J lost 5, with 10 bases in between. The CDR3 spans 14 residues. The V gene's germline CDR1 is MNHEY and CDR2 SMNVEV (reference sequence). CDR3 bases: TGTGCCAGCAGTTTAAGCAGGGTGGACAATGAGCAGTTCTTC. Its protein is CASSLSRVDNEQFF.

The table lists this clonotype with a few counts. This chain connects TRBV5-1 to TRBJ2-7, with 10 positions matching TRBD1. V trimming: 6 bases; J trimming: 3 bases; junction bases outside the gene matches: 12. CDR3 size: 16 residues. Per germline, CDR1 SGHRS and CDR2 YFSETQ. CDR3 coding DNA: TGCGCCAGCAAGGTGTCTCCCGGGACAGGGGTCTACGAGCAGTACTTC. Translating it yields CASKVSPGTGVYEQYF.

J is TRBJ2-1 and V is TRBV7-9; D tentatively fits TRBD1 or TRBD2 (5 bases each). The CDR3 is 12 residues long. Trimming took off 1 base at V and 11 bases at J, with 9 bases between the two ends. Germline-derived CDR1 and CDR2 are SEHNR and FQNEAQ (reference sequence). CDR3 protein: CASSLGSGQQFF. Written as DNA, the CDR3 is TGTGCCAGCAGCTTAGGATCGGGACAGCAGTTCTTC.

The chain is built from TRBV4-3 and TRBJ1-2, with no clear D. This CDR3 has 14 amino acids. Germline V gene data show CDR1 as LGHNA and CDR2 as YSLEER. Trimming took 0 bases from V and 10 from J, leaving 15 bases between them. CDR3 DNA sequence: TGCGCCAGCAGCCAAGATGTACAGCCGCTAGTCTACACCTTC. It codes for CASSQDVQPLVYTF.

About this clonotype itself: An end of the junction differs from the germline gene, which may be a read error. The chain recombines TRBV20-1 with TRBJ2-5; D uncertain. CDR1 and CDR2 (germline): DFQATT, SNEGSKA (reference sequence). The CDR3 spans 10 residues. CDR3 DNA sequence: TGCAGCGCCCACCTGGAGACCCAGTACTTT. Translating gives CSAHLETQYF.

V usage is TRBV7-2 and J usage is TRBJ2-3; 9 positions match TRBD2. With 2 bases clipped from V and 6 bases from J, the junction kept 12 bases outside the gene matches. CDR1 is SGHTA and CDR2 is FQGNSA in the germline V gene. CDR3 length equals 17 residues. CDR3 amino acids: CASSLLGGGEGADTQYF. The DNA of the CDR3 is TGTGCCAGCAGCTTACTAGGCGGGGGGGAGGGAGCGGATACGCAGTATTTT.

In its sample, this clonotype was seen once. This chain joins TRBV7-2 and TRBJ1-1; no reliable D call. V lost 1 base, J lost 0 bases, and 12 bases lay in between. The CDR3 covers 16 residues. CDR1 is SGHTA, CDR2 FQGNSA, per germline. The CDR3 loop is CASSLGTATLNTEAFF. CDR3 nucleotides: TGTGCCAGCAGCTTAGGGACCGCCACCCTGAACACTGAAGCTTTCTTT. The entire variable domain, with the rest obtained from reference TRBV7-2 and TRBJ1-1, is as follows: GAGVSQSPSNKVTEKGKDVELRCDPISGHTALYWYRQSLGQGLEFLIYFQGNSAPDKSGLPSDRFSAERTGGSVSTLTIQRTQQEDSAVYLCASSLGTATLNTEAFFGQGTRLTVV.

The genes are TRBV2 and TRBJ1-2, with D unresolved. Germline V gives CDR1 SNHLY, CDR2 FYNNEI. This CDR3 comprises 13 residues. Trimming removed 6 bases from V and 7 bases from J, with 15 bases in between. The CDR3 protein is CASRLYSSGGYTF. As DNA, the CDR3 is TGTGCCAGCAGGCTATATTCCTCTGGTGGCTACACCTTC.

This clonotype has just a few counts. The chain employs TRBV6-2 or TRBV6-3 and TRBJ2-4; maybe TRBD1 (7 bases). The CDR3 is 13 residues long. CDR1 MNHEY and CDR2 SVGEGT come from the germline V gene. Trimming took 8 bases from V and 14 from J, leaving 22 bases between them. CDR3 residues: CASARDSVSDKYF. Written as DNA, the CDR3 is TGTGCCAGCGCGCGGGACAGCGTTTCGGATAAGTACTTC.

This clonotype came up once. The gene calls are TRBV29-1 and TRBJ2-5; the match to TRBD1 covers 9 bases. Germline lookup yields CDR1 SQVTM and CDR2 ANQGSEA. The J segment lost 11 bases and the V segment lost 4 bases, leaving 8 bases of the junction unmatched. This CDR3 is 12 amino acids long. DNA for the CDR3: TGCAGCGTTGTGGGACAGGGCGCTGAGCAGTACTTC. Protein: CSVVGQGAEQYF.

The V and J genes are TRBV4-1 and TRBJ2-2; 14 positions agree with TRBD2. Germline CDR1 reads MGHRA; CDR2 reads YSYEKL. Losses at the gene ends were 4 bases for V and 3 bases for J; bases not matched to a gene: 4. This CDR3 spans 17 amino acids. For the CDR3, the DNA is TGCGCCAGCAGCCCGACTAGCGGGAGGGTCGACACCGGGGAGCTGTTTTTT. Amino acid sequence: CASSPTSGRVDTGELFF.

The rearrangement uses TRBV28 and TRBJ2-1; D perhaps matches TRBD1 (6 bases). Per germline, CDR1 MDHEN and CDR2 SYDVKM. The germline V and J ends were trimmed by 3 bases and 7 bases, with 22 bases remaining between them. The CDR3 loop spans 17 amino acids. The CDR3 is CASSFSQGRTDRNEQFF. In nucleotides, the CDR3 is TGTGCCAGCAGTTTTTCCCAGGGGCGAACGGATCGGAATGAGCAGTTCTTC.